This TCR beta chain was sequenced for a study of blood T cell repertoires in COVID-19. Study in general: Sites across the United States, Italy and Spain contributed samples from acute and convalescent COVID-19. PBMCs, B-cell-depleted T cells, or T cells provided the cDNA or gDNA that made up the material.

Original methodology: Estimated nucleated cell counts came from reference gene primer amplification. Libraries were prepared by immunoSEQ multiplex PCR; TCRdb keeps only in-frame clonotypes and omits some of them. V and J calls and clone size are as listed in that table; D and trimming were resolved from the DNA. Of 130,000 to 150,000 clones detected, 81% appear once; the ten largest clones hold roughly 8.4%. V was pared by 1 base and J by 3 bases, with 5 bases of the junction left unmatched. The germline gives CDR1 SGHRS, CDR2 YFSETQ. This CDR3 is built from 15 residues. The V gene is TRBV5-1, the J gene TRBJ2-7; TRBD1 matches at 9 bases. This clonotype originated in a human donor with acute or convalescent COVID-19. The donor label of this sample is uncertain. The sequencing input was peripheral blood. The CDR3 loop is CASSLIPDRGYEQYF. The CDR3 coding sequence is TGCGCCAGCAGCTTGATTCCGGACAGGGGCTACGAGCAGTACTTC.